Below are 5 T cell receptor beta chains sequenced from a single sample in a study of OX40 agonist ivuxolimab in advanced cancers. Sequenced by immunoSEQ multiplex PCR; TCRdb stores in-frame clones only, minus some. The table includes 35,000 to 50,000 clones, 88% detected once. Sample: CD4+ or CD8+ T cells sorted from blood, taken in a trial of the OX40 agonist ivuxolimab. These receptors were collected from an adult with an advanced solid tumor such as melanoma, head and neck, liver or kidney cancer.

The rearrangement links TRBV6-5 to TRBJ1-5, with TRBD1 identical over 10 bases. V dropped 4 bases and J dropped 6; count of bases not matched to a gene: 6. The germline V gene encodes CDR1 MNHEY and CDR2 SVGAGI. The CDR3 contains 15 residues. The CDR3 sequence is CASSSGQGGVQPQHF. The CDR3 DNA follows: TGTGCCAGCAGTTCAGGACAGGGGGGAGTTCAGCCCCAGCATTTT.

This clone was recorded only once. The genes are TRBV6-5 and TRBJ2-2; 12 positions match TRBD2. Trimming removed 4 bases from V and 8 bases from J; junction bases left unmatched: 5. Germline V gene data show CDR1 as MNHEY and CDR2 as SVGAGI. The CDR3 extends over 15 amino acids. This CDR3 reads CASSLGLAGSGELFF. The CDR3 DNA reads TGTGCCAGCAGTTTGGGACTAGCGGGTTCTGGGGAGCTGTTTTTT.

The chain is built from TRBV28 and TRBJ2-7; the match to TRBD2 covers 11 bases. The CDR3 has 15 amino acids. J lost 3 bases, V lost 6 bases, and 7 bases had no gene match. Germline V gene lookup returns CDR1 MDHEN and CDR2 SYDVKM. This CDR3 is CASSVWGTSGYEQYF. In nucleotides, the CDR3 is TGTGCCAGCAGCGTATGGGGGACTAGCGGCTACGAGCAGTACTTC.

The chain uses TRBV7-2 and TRBJ2-7, with D unresolved. The V and J ends lost 5 bases and 3 bases respectively, with 11 bases between them. Germline V CDR1 and CDR2: SGHTA, FQGNSA. This CDR3 contains 13 residues. The CDR3, as DNA: TGTGCCAGCAGCAACTCACAGAACTACGAGCAGTACTTC. Residues: CASSNSQNYEQYF.

This chain uses TRBV11-1 with TRBJ2-1; D gene ambiguous. Trimming removed 5 bases at V and 4 bases at J, with 12 bases between. The CDR3 is made up of 14 amino acids. Germline V lookup: CDR1 SGHAT, CDR2 FQDESV (reference sequence). The CDR3 spells CASSRLGGYNEQFF. The DNA of the CDR3 is TGTGCCAGCAGCCGGCTCGGCGGATACAATGAGCAGTTCTTC.